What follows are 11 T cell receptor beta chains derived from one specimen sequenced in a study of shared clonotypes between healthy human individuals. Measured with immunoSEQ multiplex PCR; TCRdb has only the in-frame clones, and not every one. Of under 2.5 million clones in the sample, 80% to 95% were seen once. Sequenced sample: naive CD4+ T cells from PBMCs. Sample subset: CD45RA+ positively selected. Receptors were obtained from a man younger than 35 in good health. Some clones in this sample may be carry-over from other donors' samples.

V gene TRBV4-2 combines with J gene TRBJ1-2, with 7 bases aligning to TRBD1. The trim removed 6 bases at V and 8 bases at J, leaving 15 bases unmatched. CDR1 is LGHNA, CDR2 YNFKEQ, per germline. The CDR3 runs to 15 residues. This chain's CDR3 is CASRRRTGVTGGYTF. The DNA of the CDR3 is TGTGCCAGCAGGAGGAGGACAGGTGTAACGGGGGGCTACACCTTC.

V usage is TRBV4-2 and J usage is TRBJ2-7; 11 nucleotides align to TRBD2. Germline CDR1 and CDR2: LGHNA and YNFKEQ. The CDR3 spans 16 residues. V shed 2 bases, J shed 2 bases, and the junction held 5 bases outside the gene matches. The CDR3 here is CASSQSTSGSTYEQYF. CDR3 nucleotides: TGTGCCAGCAGCCAATCTACTAGCGGGAGTACCTACGAGCAGTACTTC.

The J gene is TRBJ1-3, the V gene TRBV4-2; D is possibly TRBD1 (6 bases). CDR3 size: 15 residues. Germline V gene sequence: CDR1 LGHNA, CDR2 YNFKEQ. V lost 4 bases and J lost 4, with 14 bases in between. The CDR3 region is CASSPERTEGNTIYF. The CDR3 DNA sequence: TGTGCCAGCAGCCCGGAACGGACAGAAGGAAACACCATATATTTT.

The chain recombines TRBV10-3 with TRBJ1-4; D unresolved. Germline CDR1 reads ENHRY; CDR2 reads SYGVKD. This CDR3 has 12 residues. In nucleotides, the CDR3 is TGTGCTTCCTCGCGGGGTAGTGAAAAACTGTTTTTT. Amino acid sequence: CASSRGSEKLFF.

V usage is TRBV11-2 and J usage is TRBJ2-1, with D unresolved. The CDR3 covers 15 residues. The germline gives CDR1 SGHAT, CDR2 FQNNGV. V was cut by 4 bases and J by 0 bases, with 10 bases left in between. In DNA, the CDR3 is TGTGCCAGCAGCTCGGGCCTTGCCTCCTACAATGAGCAGTTCTTC. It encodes CASSSGLASYNEQFF.

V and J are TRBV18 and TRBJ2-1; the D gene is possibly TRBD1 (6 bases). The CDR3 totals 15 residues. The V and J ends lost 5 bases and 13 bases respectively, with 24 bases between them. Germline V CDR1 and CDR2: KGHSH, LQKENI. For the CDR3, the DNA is TGTGCCAGCTCAGGCCAAACGCCCGGGACAAAGGCCCAGTTCTTC. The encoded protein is CASSGQTPGTKAQFF. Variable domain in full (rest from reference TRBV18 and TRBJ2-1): NAGVMQNPRHLVRRRGQEARLRCSPMKGHSHVYWYRQLPEEGLKFMVYLQKENIIDESGMPKERFSAEFPKEGPSILRIQQVVRGDSAAYFCASSGQTPGTKAQFFGPGTRLTVL.

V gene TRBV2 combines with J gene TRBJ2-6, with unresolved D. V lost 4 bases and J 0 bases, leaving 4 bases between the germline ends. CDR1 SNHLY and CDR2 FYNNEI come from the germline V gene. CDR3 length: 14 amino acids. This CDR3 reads CASSVHSGANVLTF. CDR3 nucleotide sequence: TGTGCCAGCAGTGTCCACTCTGGGGCCAACGTCCTGACTTTC. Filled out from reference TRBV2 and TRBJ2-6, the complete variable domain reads EPEVTQTPSHQVTQMGQEVILRCVPISNHLYFYWYRQILGQKVEFLVSFYNNEISEKSEIFDDQFSVERPDGSNFTLKIRSTKLEDSAMYFCASSVHSGANVLTFGAGSRLTVL.

The DNA for the CDR3 is TGTGCCATCTGCTTTGGCGGGAACACTGAAGCTTTCTTT. This gives the protein CAICFGGNTEAFF. V is TRBV10-3 and J is TRBJ1-1; no clear D. This CDR3 is 13 amino acids long. Trimming removed 8 bases from V and 1 base from J, with 11 bases in between. CDR1 ENHRY and CDR2 SYGVKD come from the germline V gene.

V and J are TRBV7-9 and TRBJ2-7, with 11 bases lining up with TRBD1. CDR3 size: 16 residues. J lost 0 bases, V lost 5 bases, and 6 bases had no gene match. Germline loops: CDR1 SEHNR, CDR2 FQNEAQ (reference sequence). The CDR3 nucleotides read TGTGCCAGCAGCCTGGGACAGGGGGGATACTCCTACGAGCAGTACTTC. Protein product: CASSLGQGGYSYEQYF. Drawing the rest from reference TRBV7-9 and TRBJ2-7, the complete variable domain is DTGVSQNPRHKITKRGQNVTFRCDPISEHNRLYWYRQTLGQGPEFLTYFQNEAQLEKSRLLSDRFSAERPKGSFSTLEIQRTEQGDSAMYLCASSLGQGGYSYEQYFGPGTRLTVT.

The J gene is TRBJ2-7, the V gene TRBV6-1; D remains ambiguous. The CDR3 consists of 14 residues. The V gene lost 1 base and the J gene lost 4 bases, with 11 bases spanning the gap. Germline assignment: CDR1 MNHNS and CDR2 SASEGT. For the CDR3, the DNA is TGTGCCAGCAGTGAAGGCGTTGACTGGTACGAGCAGTACTTC. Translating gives CASSEGVDWYEQYF.

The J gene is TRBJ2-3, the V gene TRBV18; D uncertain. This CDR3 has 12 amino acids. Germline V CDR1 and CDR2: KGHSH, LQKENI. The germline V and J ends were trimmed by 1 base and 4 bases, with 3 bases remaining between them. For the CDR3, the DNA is TGTGCCAGCTCACCACTGCCAGATACGCAGTATTTT. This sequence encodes CASSPLPDTQYF.